The 26 T cell receptor beta chains given below trace back to one sample, sequenced in a study of neurological immune-mediated disorders. TCRdb reprocessed the 5' RACE reads with MiXCR, giving one entry per CDR3 protein. The repertoire has approximately 87,000 distinct CDR3 sequences, less than 15% of them found once; the top ten carry 6.5% to 8%. The sequencing sample was made of PBMCs. All receptors come from a woman aged 45-59 years in good health.

This clonotype was counted ten times or more. The rearrangement uses TRBV9 and TRBJ1-5; D is unclear. Trimming pared 0 bases from V and 3 bases from J, leaving 10 bases between. Germline values: CDR1 SGDLS, CDR2 YYNGEE. The CDR3 is made up of 15 amino acids. CDR3 nucleotide sequence: TGTGCCAGCAGCGTAGATCCCGTAAACAATCAGCCCCAGCATTTT. Its translation is CASSVDPVNNQPQHF.

Comment on this clonotype: The conserved final phenylalanine or tryptophan is absent from the CDR3, which likely points to a read error. The chain has TRBV9 and TRBJ2-1; D possibly uses TRBD1 or TRBD2 (5 bases each). Germline CDR1 SGDLS, CDR2 YYNGEE. The CDR3 contains 15 residues. V gave up 4 bases and J gave up 5 bases, with 16 bases separating them. The CDR3 region has the DNA TGTGCCAGCAGCCCACACCCTGGGGACGACAATGAGCAGTTCGTC. Its translation is CASSPHPGDDNEQFV.

This clonotype was recorded at least ten times. CDR3 sequence: CATSSSPSNNEQFF. Here the CDR3 DNA reads TGTGCCACCAGCTCTAGCCCCTCGAACAATGAGCAGTTCTTC. This chain connects TRBV24-1 to TRBJ2-1, with D maybe TRBD2 (5 bases). The germline V and J ends were trimmed by 7 bases and 5 bases, with 14 bases remaining between them. This CDR3 has 14 residues. Germline CDR1 reads KGHDR; CDR2 reads SFDVKD.

This clonotype was detected many times. The genes are TRBV2 and TRBJ1-5; D ambiguous. Germline CDR1 SNHLY, CDR2 FYNNEI. V lost 5 bases and J 7 bases, leaving 12 bases between the germline ends. CDR3 size: 13 residues. CDR3 protein: CASSMDIGQPQHF. The DNA of the CDR3 is TGTGCCAGCAGTATGGATATCGGACAGCCCCAGCATTTT.

This clonotype was counted at least ten times. The V call is TRBV6-6, the J call TRBJ2-7; D is unresolved. V was trimmed by 2 bases and J by 2 bases, leaving 1 base between them. The CDR3 is 11 residues long. Germline V CDR1 and CDR2: MNHNY, SVGAGI (reference sequence). CDR3 protein: CASSYAYEQYF. The CDR3, as DNA: TGTGCCAGCAGTTACGCCTACGAGCAGTACTTC.

The table lists this clonotype with many counts. V usage is TRBV20-1 and J usage is TRBJ2-1; D is uncertain. Deletions cut 3 bases from V and 0 bases from J, with 15 bases between. The length of the CDR3 is 16 residues. Germline-derived CDR1 and CDR2 are DFQATT and SNEGSKA (reference sequence). The CDR3 reads CSASVSGLYSYNEQFF. The DNA for the CDR3 is TGCAGTGCTAGTGTATCGGGCCTCTACTCCTACAATGAGCAGTTCTTC.

This clonotype was picked up many times. V is TRBV25-1 and J is TRBJ2-1, with D perhaps matching TRBD1 or TRBD2 (5 bases each). Germline V CDR1 and CDR2: MGHDK, SYGVNS. V lost 2 bases to trimming and J lost 9 bases, with 11 bases between them. This CDR3 spans 13 amino acids. The CDR3 DNA is TGTGCCAGCAGTGAAAACGAAGGGACTGAGCAGTTCTTC. This sequence encodes CASSENEGTEQFF.

This clonotype was seen at least ten times. The chain is built from TRBV5-6 and TRBJ2-7; the match to TRBD1 covers 10 bases. This CDR3 is built from 17 residues. Germline CDR1 reads SGHDT; CDR2 reads YYEEEE. The junction had 12 bases not matched to a gene; V was cut back by 2 bases and J by 4 bases. This CDR3 is CASSFLLTDRGSYEQYF. The CDR3 DNA reads TGTGCCAGCAGCTTTTTGTTAACGGACAGGGGGTCGTACGAGCAGTACTTC.

This clonotype came up many times. V is TRBV9 and J is TRBJ1-4; 7 positions agree with TRBD1. The germline CDR1 and CDR2 sequences are SGDLS and YYNGEE. The CDR3 runs to 17 residues. The V segment lost 0 bases and the J segment 0 bases; nucleotides outside the gene matches: 5. The CDR3 here is CASSVGQGPATNEKLFF. CDR3 DNA: TGTGCCAGCAGCGTAGGACAGGGACCTGCAACTAATGAAAAACTGTTTTTT.

This clonotype was observed at least ten times. The chain is built from TRBV7-3 and TRBJ1-1; maybe TRBD1 (6 bases). There are 14 residues in the CDR3. Trimming stripped 5 bases from V and 1 base from J, with 11 bases between. CDR1 is SGHTA and CDR2 is FQGTGA in the germline V gene. The CDR3 sequence: CASSRQGPNTEAFF. CDR3 sequence (DNA): TGTGCCAGCAGCCGTCAGGGGCCGAACACTGAAGCTTTCTTT.

This clonotype was observed at least ten times. At one end the junction does not follow the germline gene, possibly because of a read error. CDR3 protein: CASSLAYRSVGGITEQFF. The CDR3 DNA reads as TGTGCTAGCAGCTTAGCCTATCGTTCCGTCGGGGGGATTACTGAGCAGTTCTTC. The chain combines TRBV7-7 with TRBJ2-1, with 7 bases aligning to TRBD2. CDR1 is SSHAT, CDR2 FNYEAQ, per germline (reference sequence). CDR3 size: 18 residues.

There are many counts of this clonotype. This sequence joins TRBV29-1 and TRBJ2-1, with D unresolved. Trimming took off 5 bases at V and 4 bases at J, with 6 bases between the two ends. Germline V gene sequence: CDR1 SQVTM, CDR2 ANQGSEA. There are 11 residues in the CDR3. CDR3 sequence (DNA): TGCAGCGTTCGCGTGTACAATGAGCAGTTCTTC. Its translation: CSVRVYNEQFF.

This clonotype has a handful of counts. CDR3 bases: TGTGCCAGCAGCTCACTTATGGGACAGGGCCAAGTCTCTGGGGCCAACGTCCTGACTTTC. Translated, it gives CASSSLMGQGQVSGANVLTF. The rearrangement links TRBV7-9 to TRBJ2-6; TRBD1 matches at 9 bases. The germline V gene encodes CDR1 SEHNR and CDR2 FQNEAQ (reference sequence). V lost 4 bases, J lost 0 bases, and 13 bases stayed unmatched. The CDR3 sequence is 20 residues long.

This clonotype was seen at least ten times. The rearrangement links TRBV5-5 to TRBJ1-2; D gene unclear. Between the trimmed V and J ends, which lost 1 base and 0 bases, there was a span of 13 bases. CDR1 is SGHKS, CDR2 YYEKEE, per germline (reference sequence). The CDR3 sequence is 16 residues long. Written as DNA, the CDR3 is TGTGCCAGCAGCTTGACTTCTCACAGAACTAACTATGGCTACACCTTC. This sequence encodes CASSLTSHRTNYGYTF.

J is TRBJ2-7 and V is TRBV24-1; D possibly corresponds to TRBD2 (6 bases). The CDR3 length is 13 residues. The V gene lost 3 bases and the J gene lost 7 bases, with 12 bases spanning the gap. Germline CDR1 and CDR2: KGHDR and SFDVKD. CDR3 amino acids: CATSDGGTREQYF. The DNA of the CDR3 is TGTGCCACCAGTGATGGGGGGACGCGAGAGCAGTACTTC.

This clonotype has more than one count but fewer than ten. The V call is TRBV7-2, the J call TRBJ2-1; 7 positions agree with TRBD2. CDR1 is SGHTA and CDR2 is FQGNSA in the germline V gene. Trimming removed 3 bases from V and 4 bases from J; junction bases left unmatched: 3. The CDR3 has 14 amino acids. The CDR3 DNA sequence: TGTGCCAGCAGCTTTAATAGCGGGTACAATGAGCAGTTCTTC. Translating it yields CASSFNSGYNEQFF. Full variable domain (outside the CDR3, taken from reference TRBV7-2 and TRBJ2-1): GAGVSQSPSNKVTEKGKDVELRCDPISGHTALYWYRQSLGQGLEFLIYFQGNSAPDKSGLPSDRFSAERTGGSVSTLTIQRTQQEDSAVYLCASSFNSGYNEQFFGPGTRLTVL.

The sample holds many counts of this clonotype. V and J are TRBV5-5 and TRBJ2-7; TRBD2 agrees at 7 bases. Germline CDR1 and CDR2: SGHKS and YYEKEE (reference sequence). CDR3 size: 16 residues. J lost 1 base, V lost 4 bases, and 11 bases had no gene match. CDR3 residues: CASSVSPLRGSYEQYF. CDR3 in DNA: TGTGCCAGCAGCGTCTCCCCCCTGCGGGGGTCCTACGAGCAGTACTTC.

The sample holds many counts of this clonotype. Written as DNA, the CDR3 is TGTGCCATCAGGGCCTCCGGGACGACCTACAATGAGCAGTTCTTC. This encodes CAIRASGTTYNEQFF. The V gene is TRBV10-3, the J gene TRBJ2-1; the D call may be TRBD1 or TRBD2 (5 bases each). Trimming cost V 6 bases and J 2 bases, with 14 bases left between them. CDR3 length: 15 amino acids. CDR1 and CDR2 (germline): ENHRY, SYGVKD.

This clonotype appeared many times. J is TRBJ1-3 and V is TRBV29-1; 10 nucleotides agree with TRBD1. The CDR3 consists of 14 residues. CDR1 is SQVTM, CDR2 ANQGSEA, per germline. The trim removed 6 bases at V and 5 bases at J, leaving 7 bases unmatched. CDR3 nucleotides: TGCAGCGTAATTTCTGACAGGGGGCGAAACACCATATATTTT. The encoded protein is CSVISDRGRNTIYF.

This clonotype was counted ten times or more. CDR3 loop: CASRPDRGGTEAFF. Here the CDR3 DNA reads TGTGCCAGCAGACCAGACAGGGGGGGAACTGAAGCTTTCTTT. The rearrangement uses TRBV6-5 and TRBJ1-1; 9 nucleotides agree with TRBD1. Germline CDR1 is MNHEY and CDR2 is SVGAGI. The CDR3 is 14 residues long. Germline trimming cut 6 bases from V and 5 bases from J; bases unmatched to any gene: 7.

This clonotype was counted at least ten times. The chain links TRBV20-1 to TRBJ2-7; D uncertain. There are 11 residues in the CDR3. The germline V gene encodes CDR1 DFQATT and CDR2 SNEGSKA (reference sequence). Deletions cut 4 bases from V and 1 base from J, with 5 bases between. The CDR3 reads CSATESYEQYF. The CDR3 nucleotides read TGCAGTGCTACAGAGTCCTACGAGCAGTACTTC.

This clonotype came up many times. The chain couples TRBV5-1 to TRBJ2-5; 8 positions agree with TRBD1. With V trimmed by 2 bases and J by 0 bases, 0 bases remained unmatched. CDR1 SGHRS and CDR2 YFSETQ come from the germline V gene. The CDR3 totals 14 residues. The CDR3 loop is CASSLQGDQETQYF. Written as DNA, the CDR3 is TGCGCCAGCAGCTTACAGGGGGACCAAGAGACCCAGTACTTC.

The sample holds many counts of this clonotype. The CDR3 spells CASSLAGARTDTQYF. DNA for the CDR3: TGCGCCAGCAGCTTGGCAGGGGCCCGCACAGATACGCAGTATTTT. The chain uses TRBV5-1 and TRBJ2-3; perhaps TRBD1 as D (6 bases). Germline assignment: CDR1 SGHRS and CDR2 YFSETQ. CDR3 length equals 15 residues. V lost 0 bases to trimming and J lost 1 base, with 9 bases between them.

This clonotype showed up many times. The chain employs TRBV6-1 and TRBJ1-1; 7 bases match TRBD1. The V gene end was trimmed by 7 bases and the J gene end by 4 bases; junction bases not matched to a gene: 9. CDR1 is MNHNS, CDR2 SASEGT, per germline. The CDR3 extends over 14 amino acids. The CDR3 spells CASTHTGVPTEAFF. CDR3 coding DNA: TGTGCCAGCACCCATACAGGGGTACCCACTGAAGCTTTCTTT.

At least ten counts were recorded for this clonotype. The germline gene is not matched at one end of the junction; a read error may be the cause. V is TRBV20-1 and J is TRBJ2-2; 10 nucleotides align to TRBD1. Germline lookup yields CDR1 DFQATT and CDR2 SNEGSKA (reference sequence). The CDR3 has 14 amino acids. CDR3 in amino acids: CSARGQGETGELFF. CDR3 bases: TGCAGTGCCAGAGGACAGGGGGAGACCGGGGAGCTGTTTTTT.

This chain connects TRBV28 to TRBJ2-1; 9 nucleotides align to TRBD1. The CDR3 runs 15 residues. Germline values: CDR1 MDHEN, CDR2 SYDVKM. V lost 3 bases, J lost 6 bases, and 6 bases stayed unmatched. The CDR3 protein is CASSLYRDRVNEQFF. The DNA for the CDR3 is TGTGCCAGCAGTTTGTACCGGGACAGGGTCAATGAGCAGTTCTTC.